A selection of T cell receptor beta chains follows, all from one sample in a study of cytomegalovirus exposure and HLA in healthy donors. TCRdb keeps only in-frame clones here, not all; method: immunoSEQ multiplex PCR. The table records hundreds of thousands of clones, more than 85% of them present only once. Specimen: PBMCs. The receptors originated from a man between 18 and 35 years old in good health and CMV-seropositive. CDR3s include the opening cysteine and the closing phenylalanine or tryptophan.

CASSQTGDTEAFF,TRBV4-1
CSVELHLGESGYTF,TRBV29-1
CASSKLAGDTGELFF,TRBV6-4
CAISAGTTEPQHF,TRBV10-3
CALLRDRGTEAFF,TRBV30
CASSQDASARWNYEQYF,TRBV4-3
CASSHTRLAAYEQYF,TRBV7-2
CASSQDSVIPENTEAFF,TRBV14
CASSGNNRPDEQFF,TRBV7-9
CASSQVVRQGYNEQYF,TRBV4-1
CAWNLGADTQYF,TRBV30
CASSLGLAGGVYEQYF,TRBV5-4
CASSRTGYNYEQYF,TRBV18
CATLKAGATEAFF,TRBV25-1
CASSWGSPGHGAYEQYF,TRBV27
CASSYLGTGGSGYTF,TRBV6-5
CATSREIFETYEQYF,TRBV15
CASSILAKLTDTQYF,TRBV6-1
CAWSVGTGDTQYF,TRBV30
CATRTGVGNTEAFF,TRBV15
CASGPIGDTQYF,TRBV13
CASGLYTGRAYGYTF,TRBV12-5
CAWSADNEQFF,TRBV30
CASSRTVYYGYTF,TRBV28
CASSLAAGTGQEQYF,TRBV5-1
CSAKQGSSGNTIYF,TRBV29-1
CASGLVLRSGGYEQYF,TRBV12-5
CAWSEMGGTDTQYF,TRBV30
CASSLPRGEQYF,TRBV6-6
CASAIERGDQPQHF,TRBV2
CASSSPGTDKETQYF,TRBV5-6
CASLAGTGANTEAFF,TRBV11-2
CASRETGANEKLFF,TRBV6-5
CASSPHIARAGATVGYTF,TRBV7-8
CASSAGHPNQPQHF,TRBV9
CASSPQVGQSYEQYF,TRBV9
CASSLTGAKNYGYTF,TRBV7-9
CASGRTGEGGQPQHF,TRBV28
CAISEQDNYGYTF,TRBV10-3
CASSRADANYGYTF,TRBV18
CASSPGLFTDTQYF,TRBV28
CAWRTRQATYGYTF,TRBV30
CASSPNYLTGQETQYF,TRBV13
CATSEGRRLNTEAFF,TRBV15